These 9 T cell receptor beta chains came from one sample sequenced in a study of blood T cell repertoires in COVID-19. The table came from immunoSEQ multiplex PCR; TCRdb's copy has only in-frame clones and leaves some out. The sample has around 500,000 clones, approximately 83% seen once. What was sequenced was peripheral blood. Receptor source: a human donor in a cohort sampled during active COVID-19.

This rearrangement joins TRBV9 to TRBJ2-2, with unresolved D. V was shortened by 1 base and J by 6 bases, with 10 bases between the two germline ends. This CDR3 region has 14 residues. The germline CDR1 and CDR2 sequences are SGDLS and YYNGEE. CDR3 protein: CASSVQSESGELFF. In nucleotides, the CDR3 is TGTGCCAGCAGCGTACAATCTGAGTCCGGGGAGCTGTTTTTT.

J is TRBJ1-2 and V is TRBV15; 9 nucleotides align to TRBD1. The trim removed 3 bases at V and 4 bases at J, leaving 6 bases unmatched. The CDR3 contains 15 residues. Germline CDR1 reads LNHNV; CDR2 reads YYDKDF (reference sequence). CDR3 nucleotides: TGTGCCACCAGCAGTACGGGACAGGGTATCTATGGCTACACCTTC. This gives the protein CATSSTGQGIYGYTF.

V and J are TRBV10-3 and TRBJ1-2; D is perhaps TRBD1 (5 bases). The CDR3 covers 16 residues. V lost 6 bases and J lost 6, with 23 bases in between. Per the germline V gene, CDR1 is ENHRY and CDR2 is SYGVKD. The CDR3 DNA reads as TGTGCCATCAGGGACACCGGGAGGGGCGAGAACGATGGCTACACCTTC. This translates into CAIRDTGRGENDGYTF.

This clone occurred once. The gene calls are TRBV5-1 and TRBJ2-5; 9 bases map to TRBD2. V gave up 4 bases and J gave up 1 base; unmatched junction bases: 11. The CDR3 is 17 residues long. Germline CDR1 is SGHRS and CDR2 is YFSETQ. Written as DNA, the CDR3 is TGCGCCAGCAGCCCTCGACCCGCGGGGGGGGGCCAAGAGACCCAGTACTTC. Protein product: CASSPRPAGGGQETQYF. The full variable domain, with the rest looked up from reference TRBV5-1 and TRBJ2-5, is KAGVTQTPRYLIKTRGQQVTLSCSPISGHRSVSWYQQTPGQGLQFLFEYFSETQRNKGNFPGRFSGRQFSNSRSEMNVSTLELGDSALYLCASSPRPAGGGQETQYFGPGTRLLVL.

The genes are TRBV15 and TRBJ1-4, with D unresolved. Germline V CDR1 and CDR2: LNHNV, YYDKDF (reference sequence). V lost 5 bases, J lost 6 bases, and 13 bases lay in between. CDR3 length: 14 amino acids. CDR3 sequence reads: CATSAVRSDEKLFF. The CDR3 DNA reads TGTGCCACCAGCGCGGTCCGGTCAGATGAAAAACTGTTTTTT.

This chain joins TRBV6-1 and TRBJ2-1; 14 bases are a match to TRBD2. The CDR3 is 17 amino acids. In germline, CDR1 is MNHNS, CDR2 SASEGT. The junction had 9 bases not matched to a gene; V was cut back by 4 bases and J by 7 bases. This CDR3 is CASSVLWTSGRRNEQFF. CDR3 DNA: TGTGCCAGCAGTGTCCTGTGGACTAGCGGGAGGCGTAATGAGCAGTTCTTC.

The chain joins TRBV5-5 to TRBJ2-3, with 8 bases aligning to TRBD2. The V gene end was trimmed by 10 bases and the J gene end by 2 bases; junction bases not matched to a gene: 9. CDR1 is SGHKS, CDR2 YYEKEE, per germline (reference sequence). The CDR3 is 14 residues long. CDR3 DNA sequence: TGTGCCGGGGATAGCGGGACCACCACAGATACGCAGTATTTT. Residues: CAGDSGTTTDTQYF.

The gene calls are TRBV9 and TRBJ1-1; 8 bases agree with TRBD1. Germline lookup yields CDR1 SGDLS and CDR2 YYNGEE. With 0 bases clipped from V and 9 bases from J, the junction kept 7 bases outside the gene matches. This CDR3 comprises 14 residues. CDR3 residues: CASSVGTGPGKAFF. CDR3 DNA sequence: TGTGCCAGCAGCGTAGGGACAGGGCCGGGAAAAGCTTTCTTT.

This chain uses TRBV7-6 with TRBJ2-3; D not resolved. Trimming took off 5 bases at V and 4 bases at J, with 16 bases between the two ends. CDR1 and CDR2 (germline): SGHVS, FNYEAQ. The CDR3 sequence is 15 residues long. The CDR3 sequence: CASSPVVAAPDTQYF. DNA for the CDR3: TGTGCCAGCAGCCCCGTGGTAGCTGCCCCAGATACGCAGTATTTT. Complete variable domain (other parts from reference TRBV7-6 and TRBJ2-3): GAGVSQSPRYKVTKRGQDVALRCDPISGHVSLYWYRQALGQGPEFLTYFNYEAQQDKSGLPNDRFSAERPEGSISTLTIQRTEQRDSAMYRCASSPVVAAPDTQYFGPGTRLTVL.